This T cell receptor beta chain was recovered during a study of cytomegalovirus exposure and HLA in healthy donors. Study-wide background: Early released data had about 80 million unique TCRs, all coming from HLA-typed donors. Broader study findings: There was a cluster of highly shared sequence variants that was likely a sequencing artifact. A later analysis appeared to link common viral pathogens to several of the most significant clusters.

The study ran its PCR with 60 Vbeta and 13 Jbeta primers. In the original analysis: There were tens of millions of unique TCR beta chains by a later count, and some 11 million of them were shared. Clones were read by immunoSEQ multiplex PCR, and TCRdb kept only the in-frame ones, dropping some. That table furnishes V, J and clone size, whereas the DNA furnished D and trimming. The table includes 150,000 to 200,000 clones, 75% to 90% detected once. The CDR3 totals 15 residues. Trimming shortened V by 5 bases and J by 6 bases, and 16 bases separated the two germline ends. CDR1 and CDR2 from the germline V gene are MNHEY and SVGAGI. Remarks on this clone: Its antigen is as yet unknown.

This clonotype originated in a boy between 2 and 10 years old in good health and CMV-seronegative. Source material: PBMCs. The chain recombines TRBV6-5 with TRBJ2-2, with D possibly being TRBD1 (6 bases). The DNA of the CDR3 is TGTGCCAGCAGTGCCTCCGTGACAGGATCCGGGGAGCTGTTTTTT. Amino acids: CASSASVTGSGELFF.